These T cell receptor beta chains were read from a single sample in a study of Graves' ophthalmopathy and Graves' hyperthyroidism. TCRdb reprocessed the multiplex PCR reads via MiXCR and lists one record per CDR3 protein. Among about 740,000 distinct CDR3 sequences listed, roughly 40% were seen once. The sequenced sample was peripheral blood. All receptors derive from an adult man with Graves' ophthalmopathy. Each CDR3 is given with its conserved first and last residue. A D gene is named only where the DNA matches it firmly. Size values are once, few and many counts, or a class for expanded clones, and some rows have none.

clone_size: few; v_call: TRBV7-2; j_call: TRBJ1-5; d_call: -; cdr3_aa: CASSPERANQPQHF; cdr3_nt: TGTGCCAGCAGCCCAGAAAGGGCCAATCAGCCCCAGCATTTT
clone_size: -; v_call: TRBV7-2; j_call: TRBJ2-7; d_call: TRBD1; cdr3_aa: CASSPWTGDTSYEQYF; cdr3_nt: TGTGCCAGCAGCCCCTGGACAGGGGATACCTCCTACGAGCAGTACTTC
clone_size: many; v_call: TRBV10-3; j_call: TRBJ2-2; d_call: -; cdr3_aa: CAISGRQNTGELFF; cdr3_nt: TGTGCCATCAGTGGTCGACAGAACACCGGGGAGCTGTTTTTT
clone_size: -; v_call: TRBV29-1; j_call: TRBJ1-1; d_call: -; cdr3_aa: CSVVGYIVHTEAFF; cdr3_nt: TGCAGCGTTGTGGGATATATCGTGCACACTGAGGCTTTCTTT
clone_size: few; v_call: TRBV7-2; j_call: TRBJ2-5; d_call: TRBD2; cdr3_aa: CASSQAHGRAVETQYF; cdr3_nt: TGTGCCAGCAGCCAAGCCCACGGGAGGGCCGTCGAGACCCAGTACTTC
clone_size: -; v_call: TRBV20-1; j_call: TRBJ2-7; d_call: -; cdr3_aa: CSARTWGVSAYEQYF; cdr3_nt: TGCAGTGCTCGAACCTGGGGTGTTTCGGCCTACGAGCAGTACTTC
clone_size: few; v_call: TRBV29-1; j_call: TRBJ2-6; d_call: -; cdr3_aa: CSVEGRGRANVLTF; cdr3_nt: TGCAGCGTTGAAGGTCGTGGCAGGGCCAACGTCCTGACTTTC
clone_size: -; v_call: TRBV29-1; j_call: TRBJ2-7; d_call: -; cdr3_aa: CSVDGRVYEQYF; cdr3_nt: TGCAGCGTTGATGGCAGGGTCTACGAGCAGTACTTC
clone_size: -; v_call: TRBV29-1; j_call: TRBJ2-2; d_call: TRBD1; cdr3_aa: CSVEDPRRTGGLPGELFF; cdr3_nt: TGCAGCGTTGAAGATCCCCGCAGGACAGGGGGTCTACCCGGGGAGCTGTTTTTT
clone_size: few; v_call: TRBV7-8; j_call: TRBJ1-2; d_call: TRBD1; cdr3_aa: CASSLDRVGHGYTF; cdr3_nt: TGTGCCAGCAGCTTGGACAGGGTGGGGCATGGCTACACCTTC
clone_size: many; v_call: TRBV24-1; j_call: TRBJ2-5; d_call: -; cdr3_aa: CATSRVGQETQYF; cdr3_nt: TGTGCCACCAGCCGGGTGGGACAAGAGACCCAGTACTTC
clone_size: few; v_call: TRBV5-1; j_call: TRBJ1-2; d_call: TRBD1; cdr3_aa: CASSSNTHPGQGGSGYTF; cdr3_nt: TGCGCCAGCAGCTCCAACACTCATCCGGGACAGGGGGGCAGTGGCTACACCTTC
clone_size: few; v_call: TRBV19; j_call: TRBJ1-2; d_call: -; cdr3_aa: CASRFNNYGYTF; cdr3_nt: TGTGCCAGTCGTTTTAATAACTATGGCTACACCTTC
clone_size: many; v_call: TRBV15; j_call: TRBJ1-1; d_call: -; cdr3_aa: CATSRRGDTEAFF; cdr3_nt: TGTGCCACCAGCAGACGAGGGGACACTGAAGCTTTCTTT
clone_size: many; v_call: TRBV20-1; j_call: TRBJ1-2; d_call: TRBD1; cdr3_aa: CSAATDRGEGYTF; cdr3_nt: TGCAGTGCCGCGACAGACAGGGGGGAGGGCTACACCTTC
clone_size: -; v_call: TRBV7-2; j_call: TRBJ1-2; d_call: TRBD1; cdr3_aa: CASSDRGLLPYGYTF; cdr3_nt: TGTGCCAGCAGCGACAGGGGGCTCCTTCCCTATGGCTACACCTTC
clone_size: few; v_call: TRBV7-2; j_call: TRBJ2-2; d_call: -; cdr3_aa: CASSPLGELFF; cdr3_nt: TGTGCCAGCAGCCCCCTGGGGGAGCTGTTTTTT
clone_size: many; v_call: TRBV5-1; j_call: TRBJ1-5; d_call: -; cdr3_aa: CASSIQGRQPQHF; cdr3_nt: TGCGCCAGCAGCATACAGGGTCGTCAGCCCCAGCATTTT
clone_size: once; v_call: TRBV5-1; j_call: TRBJ2-5; d_call: TRBD2; cdr3_aa: CASSLFSSGGAGETQYF; cdr3_nt: TGCGCCAGCAGCTTGTTCTCGAGCGGGGGGGCGGGAGAGACCCAGTACTTC
clone_size: many; v_call: TRBV20-1; j_call: TRBJ1-6; d_call: -; cdr3_aa: CSARPGVGNSPLHF; cdr3_nt: TGCAGTGCTAGGCCAGGGGTGGGGAATTCACCCCTCCACTTT
clone_size: -; v_call: TRBV19; j_call: TRBJ2-7; d_call: -; cdr3_aa: CASSMTGPYEQYF; cdr3_nt: TGTGCCAGTAGTATGACAGGCCCCTACGAGCAGTACTTC
clone_size: few; v_call: TRBV5-4; j_call: TRBJ1-1; d_call: -; cdr3_aa: CASNDGSITVNTEAFF; cdr3_nt: TGTGCCAGCAACGACGGAAGTATCACAGTGAACACTGAAGCTTTCTTT
clone_size: -; v_call: TRBV6-4; j_call: TRBJ1-1; d_call: -; cdr3_aa: CASSYSGRRDTEAFF; cdr3_nt: TGTGCCAGCAGTTACTCGGGGCGCAGGGACACTGAAGCTTTCTTT
clone_size: -; v_call: TRBV2; j_call: TRBJ2-7; d_call: -; cdr3_aa: CASSGYKGLHEQYF; cdr3_nt: TGTGCCAGCAGTGGCTACAAAGGGCTTCACGAGCAGTACTTC
clone_size: -; v_call: TRBV2; j_call: TRBJ2-7; d_call: TRBD2; cdr3_aa: CASSDTTSGVYEQYF; cdr3_nt: TGTGCCAGCAGTGATACGACTAGCGGGGTCTACGAGCAGTACTTC
clone_size: -; v_call: TRBV19; j_call: TRBJ2-5; d_call: -; cdr3_aa: CASGLGRQETQYF; cdr3_nt: TGTGCCAGTGGCCTGGGACGTCAAGAGACCCAGTACTTC
clone_size: few; v_call: TRBV20-1; j_call: TRBJ2-7; d_call: -; cdr3_aa: CSARFVGQNSYEQYF; cdr3_nt: TGCAGTGCTAGATTCGTTGGACAGAACTCCTACGAGCAGTACTTC
clone_size: many; v_call: TRBV29-1; j_call: TRBJ1-4; d_call: TRBD1; cdr3_aa: CSGRGDTNEKLFF; cdr3_nt: TGCAGTGGCAGGGGGGATACTAATGAAAAACTGTTTTTT
clone_size: -; v_call: TRBV24-1; j_call: TRBJ1-5; d_call: -; cdr3_aa: CASSLSAQGQPQHF; cdr3_nt: TGTGCCAGCAGTTTGTCAGCCCAGGGACAGCCCCAGCATTTT
clone_size: many; v_call: TRBV10-3; j_call: TRBJ1-1; d_call: -; cdr3_aa: CASSEWGRENTEAFF; cdr3_nt: TGTGCCAGCAGTGAATGGGGCAGGGAGAACACTGAAGCTTTCTTT
clone_size: -; v_call: TRBV7-9; j_call: TRBJ2-5; d_call: -; cdr3_aa: CASSLAGSNQGTQYF; cdr3_nt: TGTGCCAGCAGCTTAGCCGGCAGTAACCAAGGGACCCAGTACTTC
clone_size: -; v_call: TRBV20-1; j_call: TRBJ2-7; d_call: -; cdr3_aa: CSAFRSGEQYF; cdr3_nt: TGCAGTGCGTTTAGGTCGGGTGAGCAGTACTTC
clone_size: once; v_call: TRBV7-9; j_call: TRBJ2-5; d_call: -; cdr3_aa: CASSQVGLKQETQYF; cdr3_nt: TGCGCCAGCAGCCAAGTAGGACTTAAGCAAGAGACCCAGTACTTC
clone_size: -; v_call: TRBV7-2; j_call: TRBJ2-7; d_call: -; cdr3_aa: CASSFLVNYEQYF; cdr3_nt: TGTGCCAGCAGCTTCCTGGTAAACTACGAGCAGTACTTC
clone_size: -; v_call: TRBV11-2; j_call: TRBJ2-7; d_call: -; cdr3_aa: CASSLSASIYEQYF; cdr3_nt: TGTGCCAGCAGCTTAAGCGCCTCGATCTACGAGCAGTACTTC
clone_size: -; v_call: TRBV10-3; j_call: TRBJ1-1; d_call: -; cdr3_aa: CASSEMGSGAEDEAFF; cdr3_nt: TGTGCCAGCAGTGAAATGGGGAGCGGGGCCGAGGATGAAGCTTTCTTT
clone_size: many; v_call: TRBV7-2; j_call: TRBJ2-7; d_call: TRBD2; cdr3_aa: CASSLVAGGPSYEQYF; cdr3_nt: TGTGCCAGCAGCTTAGTGGCGGGAGGGCCTTCGTACGAGCAGTACTTC